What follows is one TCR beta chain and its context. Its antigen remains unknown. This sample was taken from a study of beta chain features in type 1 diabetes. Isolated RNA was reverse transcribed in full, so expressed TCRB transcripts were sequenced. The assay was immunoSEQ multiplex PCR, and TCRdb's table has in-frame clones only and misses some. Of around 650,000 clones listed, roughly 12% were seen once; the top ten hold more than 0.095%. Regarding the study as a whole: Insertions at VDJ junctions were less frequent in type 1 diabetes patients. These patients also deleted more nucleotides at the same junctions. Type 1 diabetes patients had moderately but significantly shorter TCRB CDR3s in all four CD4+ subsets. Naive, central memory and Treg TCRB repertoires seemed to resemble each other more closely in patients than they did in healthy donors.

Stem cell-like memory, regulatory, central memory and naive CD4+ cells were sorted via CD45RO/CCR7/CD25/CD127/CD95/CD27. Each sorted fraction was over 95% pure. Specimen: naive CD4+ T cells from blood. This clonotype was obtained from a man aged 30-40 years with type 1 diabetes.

This chain's CDR3 is CASGPGTFTYEQYF. CDR3 DNA: TGTGCTAGTGGCCCGGGGACATTTACCTACGAGCAGTACTTC. The V gene is TRBV12-5, the J gene TRBJ2-7; a possible D gene is TRBD1 (6 bases). The V gene's germline CDR1 is LGHNT and CDR2 FRNRAP. Trimming took off 6 bases at V and 2 bases at J, with 14 bases between the two ends. The CDR3 is 14 residues long.